This T cell receptor beta chain was sequenced for a study of blood T cell repertoires in COVID-19. About the research overall: From the United States, Italy and Spain came samples of acute and convalescent COVID-19. PBMCs, B-cell-depleted T cells, or T cells provided the cDNA or gDNA that made up the material.

As handled by the study authors: The authors estimated nucleated cell counts from reference gene primer amplification. Clones were sequenced by immunoSEQ multiplex PCR, and TCRdb holds only the in-frame ones, with some missing. V and J calls and clone size are as listed in that table; D and trimming were resolved from the DNA. Here the sample spans 200,000 to 250,000 clones, around 90% being singletons. CDR3 size: 12 residues. Looked up from germline, CDR1 is SGHAT and CDR2 is FQDESV (reference sequence). The ends were cut back, 5 bases at V and 10 bases at J, with 14 bases in the middle. V gene TRBV11-1 combines with J gene TRBJ1-1; D call uncertain. The sequence was collected from a woman aged 70-85 years with active or convalescent COVID-19. Sample: peripheral blood. CDR3 in amino acids: CASSQSERVAFF. The CDR3 DNA reads as TGTGCCAGCAGCCAATCAGAACGGGTAGCTTTCTTT.